The clone carrying this TCR beta chain came up many times. Its antigen remains unidentified. This library used 300 to 500 ng RNA and molecular barcoded adaptors spanning alpha/delta and beta/gamma chains. One entry per CDR3 protein results from TCRdb running MiXCR on the reads. The data contain around 140,000 distinct CDR3 sequences, 13% of them singletons. V dropped 4 bases and J dropped 3 bases, with 14 bases sitting between them. Germline V gene data show CDR1 as SGHRS and CDR2 as YFSETQ. CDR3 length: 14 amino acids. The data stem from a study of read filtering for tumor transcriptome and immune sequencing. Study-wide background: Patients were 17 male and some 15 female, mean age around 66 years, range about 40 to 85.

General study points: Dropping single-read clonotypes raised IR-seq and RNA-seq shared-clonotype correlation. Approximately 79% of IR-seq clonotypes had a single read, yet these held around 4% of reads.

This TCR came from a donor aged 40 or older with multiple myeloma. Sequenced material: a population of CD138-negative cells sorted from bone marrow. V and J are TRBV5-1 and TRBJ2-7; D call uncertain. CDR3 region: CASSPWTGNYEQYF. DNA of the CDR3: TGCGCCAGCAGCCCCTGGACCGGAAACTACGAGCAGTACTTC.